Presented here are 5 T cell receptor beta chains from one specimen sequenced in a study of T cell changes during pregnancy in multiple sclerosis. Sequencing was performed with immunoSEQ multiplex PCR; in TCRdb, only in-frame clones are kept and a portion is missing. The sample lists 50,000 to 60,000 clones, about 93% seen once, with around 0.25% in the top ten. The sequencing here drew on CD4+ T cells from peripheral blood mononuclear cells, taken in the second trimester of pregnancy. The receptors derive from a female donor with multiple sclerosis, enrolled in a pregnancy study.

The chain uses TRBV7-2 and TRBJ2-1; 7 bases are a match to TRBD1. The germline gives CDR1 SGHTA, CDR2 FQGNSA. The CDR3 loop spans 15 amino acids. V was pared by 5 bases and J by 7 bases, with 11 bases of the junction left unmatched. CDR3 amino acids: CASSREQGTGNEQFF. Here the CDR3 DNA reads TGTGCCAGCAGCCGCGAACAGGGGACGGGTAATGAGCAGTTCTTC.

V usage is TRBV11-3 and J usage is TRBJ2-7; D perhaps matches TRBD1 (6 bases). The V end was cut by 5 bases, the J end by 3 bases, with 14 bases between. This CDR3 is 14 amino acids long. Germline V lookup: CDR1 SGHNT, CDR2 YENEEA. The CDR3 nucleotides are TGTGCCAGCAGCACCTCCGGGACACTCTACGAGCAGTACTTC. This codes for CASSTSGTLYEQYF.

This chain uses TRBV9 with TRBJ1-2, with TRBD1 matching 9 bases. CDR3 length: 14 residues. Germline CDR1 and CDR2: SGDLS and YYNGEE. V was clipped by 0 bases and J by 3 bases; unmatched bases: 0. CDR3 in amino acids: CASSVGTGDYGYTF. CDR3 sequence (DNA): TGTGCCAGCAGCGTAGGGACAGGGGACTATGGCTACACCTTC. Combining the CDR3 with reference TRBV9 and TRBJ1-2 gives the whole variable domain DSGVTQTPKHLITATGQRVTLRCSPRSGDLSVYWYQQSLDQGLQFLIQYYNGEERAKGNILERFSAQQFPDLHSELNLSSLELGDSALYFCASSVGTGDYGYTFGSGTRLTVV.

The gene calls are TRBV6-5 and TRBJ1-2; D uncertain. Between the trimmed V and J ends, which lost 5 bases and 7 bases, there was a span of 20 bases. Germline V gene sequence: CDR1 MNHEY, CDR2 SVGAGI. This CDR3 has 15 residues. The CDR3 nucleotides are TGTGCCAGCAGTAGTAGCGTGGAGCCGGGTAGTGGCTACACCTTC. Protein product: CASSSSVEPGSGYTF.

The rearrangement uses TRBV4-1 and TRBJ2-6, with D perhaps TRBD2 (5 bases). CDR3 length equals 13 residues. Germline CDR1 MGHRA, CDR2 YSYEKL. Trimming took off 8 bases at V and 1 base at J, with 6 bases between the two ends. The CDR3: CASRRSGANVLTF. In DNA, the CDR3 is TGCGCCAGCCGGAGGTCTGGGGCCAACGTCCTGACTTTC.